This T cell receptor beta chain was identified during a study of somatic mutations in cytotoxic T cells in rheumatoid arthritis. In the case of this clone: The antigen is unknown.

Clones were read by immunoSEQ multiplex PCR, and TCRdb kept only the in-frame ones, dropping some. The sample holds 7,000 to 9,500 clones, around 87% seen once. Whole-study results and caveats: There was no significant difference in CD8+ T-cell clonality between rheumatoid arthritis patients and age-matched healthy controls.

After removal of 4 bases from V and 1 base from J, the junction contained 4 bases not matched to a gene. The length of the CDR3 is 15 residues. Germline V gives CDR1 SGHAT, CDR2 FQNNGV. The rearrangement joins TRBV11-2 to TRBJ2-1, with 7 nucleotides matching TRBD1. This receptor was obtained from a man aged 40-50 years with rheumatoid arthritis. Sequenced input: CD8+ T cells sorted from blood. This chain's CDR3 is CASSYRTGSYNEQFF. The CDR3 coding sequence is TGTGCCAGCAGCTACCGGACAGGATCCTACAATGAGCAGTTCTTC.